The 8 T cell receptor beta chains below all came from one sample that was sequenced in a study of regulatory T cells in long-lasting Graves disease. For TCR beta, libraries came from iRepertoire HTBI primers and Arm-PCR of CDR3 regions. TCRdb independently ran MiXCR on the multiplex PCR reads; one entry per CDR3 protein. Found here are about 470,000 distinct CDR3 sequences, under 25% of them singletons; the top ten hold 7.8%. Sample time point: persistent/refractory GD, antithyroid drugs over 5 years with positive TRAb. The TCR library was made from RNA that had been extracted from PBMCs in TRIzol. Sequencing was performed on peripheral blood mononuclear cells (PBMCs), taken when the disease was refractory, from a patient treated with antithyroid drugs. The receptors shown here come from a female donor with Graves disease.

Only a few counts were recorded for this clonotype. At one end the junction does not follow the germline gene, possibly because of a read error. The rearrangement links TRBV4-3 to TRBJ1-2; 11 bases are shared with TRBD1. Germline V gene lookup returns CDR1 LGHNA and CDR2 YSLEER. CDR3 length: 14 amino acids. The CDR3 DNA is TGCGCCAACAGCCATGGACAGGGGGCGAATGGCTACACCTTC. Translating it yields CANSHGQGANGYTF.

This clonotype has a handful of counts. V is TRBV6-1 and J is TRBJ2-2, with 12 bases identical to TRBD2. This CDR3 has 18 amino acids. Trimming removed 8 bases from V and 1 base from J; junction bases left unmatched: 11. Germline CDR1 MNHNS, CDR2 SASEGT. The DNA of the CDR3 is TGTGCCAGCTCTCGGGCTAGCGGGAGGGCCGGGAACACCGGGGAGCTGTTTTTT. Translating it yields CASSRASGRAGNTGELFF.

This clonotype showed up many times. V usage is TRBV29-1 and J usage is TRBJ1-5; a weak D match, TRBD1 (5 bases). The germline CDR1 and CDR2 sequences are SQVTM and ANQGSEA. Trimming stripped 6 bases from V and 4 bases from J, with 19 bases between. This CDR3 is built from 15 residues. The CDR3 coding sequence is TGCAGCGTCGGCGACAGCAACACCTATAATCAGCCCCAGCATTTT. Amino acid sequence: CSVGDSNTYNQPQHF.

This sequence joins TRBV28 and TRBJ1-1; possible D gene TRBD1, 6 bases. The V end lost 1 base, the J end lost 2 bases, and 11 bases lay between the germline ends. The germline CDR1 and CDR2 sequences are MDHEN and SYDVKM. CDR3 size: 15 residues. This CDR3 reads CASSLYSGVNTEAFF. CDR3 in DNA: TGTGCCAGCAGTTTATACTCAGGGGTAAACACTGAAGCTTTCTTT.

This clonotype was detected a few times. The CDR3 region has the DNA TGTGCCAGCAGCCCCGTGGCCGGGGCTGGGGCCAACGTCCTGACTTTC. It specifies CASSPVAGAGANVLTF. J is TRBJ2-6 and V is TRBV11-2; a possible D gene is TRBD2 (5 bases). The CDR3 sequence is 16 residues long. The V end was cut by 5 bases, the J end by 2 bases, with 13 bases between. Germline CDR1 is SGHAT and CDR2 is FQNNGV.

The chain combines TRBV5-6 with TRBJ1-6; possibly TRBD1 for D (5 bases). This CDR3 contains 14 residues. V was clipped by 2 bases and J by 7 bases, with 10 bases between them. In germline, CDR1 is SGHDT, CDR2 YYEEEE. The CDR3 coding sequence is TGTGCCAGCAGCTTACCGGGGGACAATTCACCCCTCCACTTT. Protein sequence: CASSLPGDNSPLHF. Based on the CDR3 plus reference TRBV5-6 and TRBJ1-6, the full variable domain is DAGVTQSPTHLIKTRGQQVTLRCSPKSGHDTVSWYQQALGQGPQFIFQYYEEEERQRGNFPDRFSGHQFPNYSSELNVNALLLGDSALYLCASSLPGDNSPLHFGNGTRLTVT.

This chain connects TRBV5-1 to TRBJ2-5, with 10 nucleotides matching TRBD2. Trimming at V came to 3 bases and at J to 4 bases, leaving 18 bases not matched to a gene. CDR1 and CDR2 from the germline V gene are SGHRS and YFSETQ. CDR3 length equals 19 residues. CDR3: CASSSLGASGSPRGETQYF. CDR3 nucleotides: TGCGCCAGCAGCTCTCTCGGGGCTAGCGGGAGCCCAAGAGGAGAGACCCAGTACTTC.

The gene calls are TRBV20-1 and TRBJ2-1; D ambiguous. The CDR3 is 14 residues long. V was shortened by 6 bases and J by 2 bases, with 14 bases between the two germline ends. Germline lookup yields CDR1 DFQATT and CDR2 SNEGSKA (reference sequence). CDR3 sequence: CSAVRLVAYNEQFF. CDR3 coding DNA: TGCAGTGCGGTACGCCTAGTGGCCTACAATGAGCAGTTCTTC.